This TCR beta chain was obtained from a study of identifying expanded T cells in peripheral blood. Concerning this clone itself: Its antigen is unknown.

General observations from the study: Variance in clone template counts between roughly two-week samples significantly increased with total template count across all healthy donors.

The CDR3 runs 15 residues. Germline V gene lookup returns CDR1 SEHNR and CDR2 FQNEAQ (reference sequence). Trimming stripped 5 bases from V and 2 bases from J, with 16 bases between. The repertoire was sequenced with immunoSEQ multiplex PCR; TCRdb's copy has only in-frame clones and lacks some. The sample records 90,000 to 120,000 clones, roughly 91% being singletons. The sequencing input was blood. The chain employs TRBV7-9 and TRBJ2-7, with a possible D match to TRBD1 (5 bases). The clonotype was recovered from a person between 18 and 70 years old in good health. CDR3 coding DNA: TGTGCCAGCAGCCCCCCCGCAGGGATCCCCTACGAGCAGTACTTC. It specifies CASSPPAGIPYEQYF.